The TCR beta chain under discussion was sequenced for a study of T cells after yellow fever vaccination. Study-wide results and caveats: Clonotypes found in both CD4 and CD8 compartments made up a small share. Sorted repertoires could include abundant contaminating clonotypes from bulk cells. Reappearance after the booster was seen for most primary-vaccination clones, at roughly 96% CD4 and roughly 90% CD8.

5'RACE template switching produced TCR cDNA carrying a universal primer site and UMIs. TCRdb processed the 5' RACE reads anew with MiXCR; each CDR3 protein has one entry. The profile covers 450,000 to 550,000 distinct CDR3 sequences, with about a fifth appearing a single time and 16% taken by the ten largest. The germline V gene has CDR1 DFQATT and CDR2 SNEGSKA (reference sequence). Trimming removed 6 bases from V and 3 bases from J, with 11 bases in between. CDR3 length equals 13 residues. Regarding this clonotype: As yet, its antigen is unknown.

This clonotype was sampled from a man between 18 and 29 years old who received the YFV17D yellow fever vaccine. This sequence joins TRBV20-1 and TRBJ2-2; D could derive from TRBD1 or TRBD2 (5 bases each). The specimen was PBMCs, collected more than 20 days after the first yellow fever vaccination. The CDR3 loop reads CSAITGHTGELFF. DNA for the CDR3: TGCAGTGCCATCACGGGGCACACCGGGGAGCTGTTTTTT.